This T cell receptor (beta chain) was profiled in a study of blood T cell repertoires in COVID-19 (dated by TCRdb to the early 2020s). With regard to the full study: The collaborator samples originated in the United States, Italy and Spain and spanned the acute and convalescent phases of COVID-19. Sample metadata almost always included a de-identified subject ID, COVID-19 status, age in years and sex. HLA class I and class II types, where available, came from metadata supplied by the sample provider rather than from assay-based typing. The repertoires were released in a freely available public database intended as a resource for research on the immune response to SARS-CoV-2. The prospective study material was composed of cDNA or gDNA derived from T cells, B-cell-depleted T cells, or PBMCs. Subjects who had been exposed to COVID-19, were actively infected with it, or had recovered from it provided the deeply sampled blood TCRbeta repertoires that made up the dataset. The samples were drawn from the first 160 participants of the ongoing ImmuneRACE study and from 950 to 1,500 subjects provided by 6 global collaborators. Study-level results and caveats: How much clinical and demographic metadata was included differed by source and by participant, and the metadata was provided uncurated.

In the prospective study, participants were about 18 to 100 years old, resided in under 30 geographic areas of the United States, and were enrolled through a virtual design. In the prospective study, cohorts were assigned on the basis of participant-reported clinical history obtained from a screening survey and a study questionnaire. In the prospective study, mobile phlebotomists collected whole blood, serum and a nasopharyngeal or oropharyngeal swab from each participant. Prospective study participants could optionally give additional blood draws and questionnaires over an approximately two-month period. Prospective study blood samples were shipped either frozen or at room temperature before DNA extraction. TCRbeta CDR3 regions were amplified from genomic DNA using the immunoSEQ Assay, a bias-controlled multiplex PCR. Per the authors' processing: The number of nucleated cells in each sample was estimated from the amplification of reference gene primers within the assay. To quantify the absolute abundance of each unique TCRbeta CDR3 rearrangement, sequence reads were collapsed and filtered. For each sample, productive Simpson clonality was calculated as the square root of Simpson's diversity index over productive rearrangements. TCRdb limited this immuneACCESS table to in-frame rearrangements with V and J called. A share of clones is missing; checked studies link under half to unresolved V genes, and the rest is unexplained. V, J and clone size derive from that table, while D and trimming were established from the DNA sequence. The sample records roughly 250,000 clones, roughly 89% of which are singletons. The ten largest make up around 2.6% of the sample.

The table lists this clone with a count of one. What this receptor recognizes is not known. No base qualities exist here, and no much larger clone lies one base off it. From the cysteine up to the phenylalanine, the CDR3 has a length of 12 residues. Only the CDR3 portion is preserved as DNA: 36 bases, with reading frame beginning at the first base. V is pared back by 10 bases and J by 4 bases, with 11 bases lying between the germline termini. CDR1 and CDR2 are drawn from the germline V gene: MDHEN, SYDVKM. Sequenced sample: PBMCs or T cells enriched from blood (not recorded which). This receptor was taken from a young woman with acute COVID-19. The chain couples TRBV28 to TRBJ1-5; TRBD1 is a possible D gene, resting on 6 matching bases. The DNA is TGTGCCACAGGGGATCCGAATCAGCCCCAGCATTTT. Translated, it gives CATGDPNQPQHF.